The 11 T cell receptor beta chains below come from one sample, sequenced in a study of vaccination and CD4 T cells after COVID-19. Antigens for these TCRs are unknown. Treatment here: roughly ten-day PBMC culture with coronavirus spike peptide pools or control peptides (ViraFEST assay). Scientists ran DNA taken from cultured CD4+ T cells through the Oncomine TCR Beta short-read assay for sequencing. MiXCR was run by TCRdb on the PCR reads, yielding one entry per CDR3 protein. This table has 23,000 or so distinct CDR3 sequences, around 67% appearing once. Sample: CD4+ T cells from blood, cultured in vitro, taken after SARS-CoV-2 vaccination. These receptors were obtained from a human donor who received a COVID-19 vaccine.

This clonotype was counted a few times. The chain employs TRBV20-1 and TRBJ1-5, with TRBD1 matching 11 bases. The V gene's germline CDR1 is DFQATT and CDR2 SNEGSKA (reference sequence). The length of the CDR3 is 13 residues. The ends lost 4 bases at V and 5 bases at J; junction bases unmatched: 1. CDR3 sequence: CSAKDRGHQPQHF. The CDR3 region has the DNA TGCAGTGCTAAGGACAGGGGGCATCAGCCCCAGCATTTT.

This chain joins TRBV20-1 and TRBJ2-4, with TRBD1 as a possible D gene (6 bases). Germline lookup yields CDR1 DFQATT and CDR2 SNEGSKA (reference sequence). The CDR3 has 15 residues. Deletions cut 6 bases from V and 8 bases from J, with 23 bases between. CDR3 region: CSAGESGQGWDIQYF. The CDR3 DNA reads as TGCAGTGCGGGGGAGTCGGGGCAGGGGTGGGACATTCAGTACTTC.

The rearrangement uses TRBV27 and TRBJ1-5, with 7 bases that match TRBD1. CDR3 length: 14 amino acids. CDR1 MNHEY and CDR2 SMNVEV come from the germline V gene (reference sequence). The J segment lost 6 bases and the V segment lost 6 bases, leaving 8 bases of the junction unmatched. CDR3 sequence: CASSRQGGFQPQHF. The DNA of the CDR3 is TGTGCCAGCAGCCGACAGGGAGGGTTTCAGCCCCAGCATTTT.

This clonotype was recorded once. The chain uses TRBV14 and TRBJ1-1; tentatively, D is TRBD1 (6 bases). The length of the CDR3 is 12 residues. The V gene's germline CDR1 is SGHDN and CDR2 FVKESK. Trimming took off 4 bases at V and 7 bases at J, with 10 bases between the two ends. CDR3 in amino acids: CASSPQGFEAFF. The CDR3 DNA follows: TGTGCCAGCAGCCCCCAGGGGTTTGAAGCTTTCTTT.

Here the CDR3 reads CSASFGDQPQHF. The CDR3 DNA sequence: TGCAGTGCTAGTTTCGGGGATCAGCCCCAGCATTTT. The chain is built from TRBV20-1 and TRBJ1-5; no reliable D call. Germline values: CDR1 DFQATT, CDR2 SNEGSKA (reference sequence). V lost 3 bases and J lost 5, with 8 bases in between. The CDR3 length is 12 residues.

The chain employs TRBV10-1 and TRBJ1-2, with a possible D match to TRBD1 (5 bases). V lost 4 bases to trimming and J lost 5 bases, with 17 bases between them. Germline values: CDR1 WNHNN, CDR2 SYGVQD (reference sequence). The CDR3 has 15 amino acids. CDR3 sequence reads: CASSGEGPGEYGYTF. The CDR3 region has the DNA TGCGCCAGCAGTGGTGAGGGGCCTGGTGAGTATGGCTACACCTTC.

The chain carries TRBV5-1 and TRBJ1-1; possible D gene TRBD1, 5 bases. Between the trimmed V and J ends, which lost 0 bases and 5 bases, there was a span of 14 bases. The CDR3 contains 15 residues. Germline V lookup: CDR1 SGHRS, CDR2 YFSETQ. CDR3 nucleotides: TGCGCCAGCAGCTTGGATGGGGGTCAGGGAACTGAAGCTTTCTTT. Translating it yields CASSLDGGQGTEAFF.

Details on this clonotype: Likely a read error: the CDR3 ends without its conserved phenylalanine or tryptophan. The chain combines TRBV6-1 with TRBJ1-1; TRBD1 might be the D (5 bases). Trimming took 8 bases from V and 0 from J, leaving 13 bases between them. Germline lookup yields CDR1 MNHNS and CDR2 SASEGT. This CDR3 has 14 residues. The CDR3 region has the DNA TGTGCCAGCCGAGATCAGGGAGTGAACACTGAAGCTTTCCTT. Protein: CASRDQGVNTEAFL.

This rearrangement joins TRBV12-3 or TRBV12-4 to TRBJ2-3, with D possibly TRBD2 on 6 matching bases. Trimming took off 5 bases at V and 1 base at J, with 10 bases between the two ends. The length of the CDR3 is 14 residues. The CDR3 bases are TGTGCCAGCAGTCGCGGGGCGGGCACAGATACGCAGTATTTT. This sequence encodes CASSRGAGTDTQYF.

The gene calls are TRBV6-1 and TRBJ2-7; D gene unclear. Germline CDR1 MNHNS, CDR2 SASEGT. Trimming took off 6 bases at V and 6 bases at J, with 9 bases between the two ends. This CDR3 has 11 residues. This CDR3 is CASSAGFEQYF. DNA of the CDR3: TGTGCCAGCAGCGCCGGGTTCGAGCAGTACTTC.

The chain links TRBV6-1 to TRBJ1-1; TRBD1 is a possible D gene (5 bases). This CDR3 comprises 13 residues. Between the trimmed V and J ends, which lost 7 bases and 1 base, there was a span of 10 bases. Germline V lookup: CDR1 MNHNS, CDR2 SASEGT. CDR3 nucleotide sequence: TGTGCCAGCATCGCCGGACAGAACACTGAAGCTTTCTTT. Translation: CASIAGQNTEAFF.